This T cell receptor (beta chain) is from a study of blood T cell repertoires in COVID-19. Study-level background: Donors in the United States, Italy and Spain gave samples during acute or convalescent COVID-19. The cDNA or gDNA used as material had been derived from T cells, B-cell-depleted T cells, or PBMCs.

In the authors' methods: Reference gene primer amplification yielded estimated nucleated cell counts. Data came from immunoSEQ multiplex PCR; TCRdb stores just in-frame clones and leaves some out. V and J calls and clone size are as listed in that table; D and trimming were resolved from the DNA. The sample has a few hundred thousand clones, more than 70% seen once. With 2 bases removed from V and 4 bases from J, the gap between germline ends came to 9 bases. This CDR3 comprises 15 residues. CDR1 and CDR2 from the germline V gene are MNHEY and SVGAGI. The sequence was obtained from a woman between 18 and 30 years old with acute or convalescent COVID-19. The chain couples TRBV6-5 to TRBJ2-6; the D gene is possibly TRBD2 (6 bases). The material sequenced was peripheral blood. The CDR3 DNA reads as TGTGCCAGCAGTTACGGGGAGGCCGGGGCCAACGTCCTGACTTTC. Amino acid sequence: CASSYGEAGANVLTF.